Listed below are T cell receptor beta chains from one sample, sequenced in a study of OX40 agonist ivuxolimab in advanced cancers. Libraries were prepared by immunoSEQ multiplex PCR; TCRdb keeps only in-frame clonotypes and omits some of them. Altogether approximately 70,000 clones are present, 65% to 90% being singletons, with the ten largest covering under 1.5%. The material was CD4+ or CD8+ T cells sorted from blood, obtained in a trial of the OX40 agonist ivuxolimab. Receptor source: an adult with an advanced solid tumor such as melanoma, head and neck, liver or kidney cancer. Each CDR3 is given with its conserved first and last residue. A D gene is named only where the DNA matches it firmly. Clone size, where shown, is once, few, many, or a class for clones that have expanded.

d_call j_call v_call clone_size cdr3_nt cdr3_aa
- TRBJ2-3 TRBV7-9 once TGTGCCAGCAGCCTTACAGGGAACACAGATACGCAGTATTTT CASSLTGNTDTQYF
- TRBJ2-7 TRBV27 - TGTGCCAGCAATTCCGCGGGGCCTTCCTACGAGCAGTACTTC CASNSAGPSYEQYF
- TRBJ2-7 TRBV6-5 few TGTGCCAGCACCCCGGGACCCTTCTACGAGCAGTACTTC CASTPGPFYEQYF
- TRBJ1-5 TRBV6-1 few TGTGCCAGCACCTGGGGGGGTACTAGCAATCAGCCCCAGCATTTT CASTWGGTSNQPQHF
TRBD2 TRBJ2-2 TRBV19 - TGTGCCAGTACCCGAACTAGCGGGGGGACCGGGGAGCTGTTTTTT CASTRTSGGTGELFF
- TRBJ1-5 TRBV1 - TGCACCAGCAGCCAACATAGAACCCCCGGTACTCAGCCCCAGCATTTT CTSSQHRTPGTQPQHF
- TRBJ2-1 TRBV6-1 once TGTGCCAGCCCAAAAGGGAAGCGGAACAATGAGCAGTTCTTC CASPKGKRNNEQFF
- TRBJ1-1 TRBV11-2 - TGTGCCAGCAGCGGACGGGTCGGGGGCGCGGACACTGAAGCTTTCTTT CASSGRVGGADTEAFF
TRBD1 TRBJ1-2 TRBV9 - TGTGCCAGCAGCGTAGCTATGACAGGGGGGAACTATGGCTACACCTTC CASSVAMTGGNYGYTF
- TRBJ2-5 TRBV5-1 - TGCGCCAGCAGCCCCGCCGGTTCCTTGCAAGAGACCCAGTACTTC CASSPAGSLQETQYF
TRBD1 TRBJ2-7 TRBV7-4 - TGTGCCAGCAGCCATACAGGGGCGACACCCTACGAGCAGTACTTC CASSHTGATPYEQYF
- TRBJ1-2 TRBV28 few TGTGCCAGCAGTTTAAGGTTGGCAGGCTACACCTTC CASSLRLAGYTF
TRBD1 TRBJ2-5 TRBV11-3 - TGTGCCAGCAGCACGAGTAGGGGGGACAGGGCCCAAGAGACCCAGTACTTC CASSTSRGDRAQETQYF
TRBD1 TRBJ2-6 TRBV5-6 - TGTGCCAGCAGCTTATACAGGGGGGCCGCCTCTGGGGCCAACGTCCTGACTTTC CASSLYRGAASGANVLTF
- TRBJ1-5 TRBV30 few TGTGCCTGGAGCGATGACGGGGATCAGCCCCAGCATTTT CAWSDDGDQPQHF
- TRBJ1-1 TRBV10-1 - TGCGCCAGCAGTGCCACCAACACTGAAGCTTTCTTT CASSATNTEAFF
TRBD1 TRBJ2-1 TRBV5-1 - TGCGCCAGCAGCTTGGGCCGAAAGACAGGGAGCTCCTACAATGAGCAGTTCTTC CASSLGRKTGSSYNEQFF
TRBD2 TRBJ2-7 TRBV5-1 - TGCGCCAGCAGCCCCCCCGGGGGGCAGCGGGGGGGCAAGTTCTACGAGCAGTACTTC CASSPPGGQRGGKFYEQYF
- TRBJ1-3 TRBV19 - TGTGCCAGTAGTGTAAAGGCAACTGGAAACACCATATATTTT CASSVKATGNTIYF
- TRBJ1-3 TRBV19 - TGTGCCAGTAGGACCGGGATTGTCGCCTCTGGAAACACCATATATTTT CASRTGIVASGNTIYF
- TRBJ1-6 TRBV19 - TGTGCCAGTAGTAAAGGGACACCCACGAGCTCCTATAATTCACCCCTCCACTTT CASSKGTPTSSYNSPLHF
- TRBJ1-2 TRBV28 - TGTGCCAGCAGTTTATTCCCTGGCCCTAACTATGGCTACACCTTC CASSLFPGPNYGYTF
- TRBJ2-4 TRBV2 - TGTGCCAGCAGTGAAGGGGTAGCCAAAAACATTCAGTACTTC CASSEGVAKNIQYF
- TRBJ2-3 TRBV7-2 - TGTGCCAGCAGCATCGGACGGTCTGGCACAGATACGCAGTATTTT CASSIGRSGTDTQYF
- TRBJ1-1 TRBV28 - TGTGCCAGCAGTTTATTGGGATACACTGAAGCTTTCTTT CASSLLGYTEAFF
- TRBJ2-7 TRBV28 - TGTGCCAGCAGTTATCCAGAAGTATTTGGGGTATACGAGCAGTACTTC CASSYPEVFGVYEQYF
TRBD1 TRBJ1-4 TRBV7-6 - TGTGCCAGCAGTCAAACCGGGACAGGGGTCGAAAAACTGTTTTTT CASSQTGTGVEKLFF
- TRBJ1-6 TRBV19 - TGTGCCAGTAGACAGGGTAATTCACCCCTCCACTTT CASRQGNSPLHF
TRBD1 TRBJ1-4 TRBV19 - TGTGCCAGTATCGCGGGACAGGGCGTCGCAACTAATGAAAAACTGTTTTTT CASIAGQGVATNEKLFF
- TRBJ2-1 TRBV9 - TGTGCCAGCAGCCTCGTATACAATGAGCAGTTCTTC CASSLVYNEQFF